These 9 T cell receptor beta chains came from one sample sequenced in a study of OX40 agonist ivuxolimab in advanced cancers. Profiling relied on immunoSEQ multiplex PCR, and the TCRdb table lists in-frame clones only, not all of them. Of about 73,000 clones listed, approximately 90% are singletons. The sample consisted of CD4+ or CD8+ T cells sorted from blood, taken in a trial of the OX40 agonist ivuxolimab. The source of these receptors is an adult with an advanced solid tumor such as melanoma, head and neck, liver or kidney cancer.

The gene calls are TRBV19 and TRBJ2-3; D is ambiguous. The CDR3 contains 19 residues. V lost 1 base, J lost 8 bases, and 28 bases lay in between. Germline loops: CDR1 LNHDA, CDR2 SQIVND (reference sequence). DNA of the CDR3: TGTGCCAGTAGTATAGTAGGCTCCCAGGCTAGTCCTTCGGGTGGTACGCAGTATTTT. Protein sequence: CASSIVGSQASPSGGTQYF.

This chain's CDR3 is CASSLVGDSNQPQHF. CDR3 nucleotide sequence: TGTGCCAGCAGCTTGGTCGGGGATAGCAATCAGCCCCAGCATTTT. V usage is TRBV7-8 and J usage is TRBJ1-5; D gene unclear. Germline V gene sequence: CDR1 SGHVS, CDR2 FQNEAQ. V lost 3 bases, J lost 0 bases, and 9 bases lay in between. This CDR3 is 15 amino acids long.

This clone has a single count. The V call is TRBV5-4, the J call TRBJ2-1, with D possibly TRBD2 on 6 matching bases. The CDR3 spans 15 residues. In germline, CDR1 is SGHNT, CDR2 YYREEE (reference sequence). The germline V and J ends were trimmed by 0 bases and 0 bases, with 7 bases remaining between them. The CDR3 region has the DNA TGTGCCAGCAGCTTGGGCGGGACCTCCTACAATGAGCAGTTCTTC. Amino acids: CASSLGGTSYNEQFF.

V and J are TRBV6-5 and TRBJ2-7; the match to TRBD2 covers 10 bases. Unmatched junction bases numbered 3, after V lost 2 bases and J lost 5 bases. The CDR3 sequence is 14 residues long. From germline, CDR1 is MNHEY and CDR2 SVGAGI. The CDR3 coding sequence is TGTGCCAGCAGTTACACGCTAGCGGGAGACGAGCAGTACTTC. Residues: CASSYTLAGDEQYF.

The genes are TRBV11-3 and TRBJ2-5; 10 bases line up with TRBD1. From germline, CDR1 is SGHNT and CDR2 YENEEA. Losses at the gene ends were 4 bases for V and 5 bases for J; bases not matched to a gene: 7. The CDR3 is 15 amino acids. The CDR3 reads CASSSGGQGKETQYF. The CDR3 DNA reads TGTGCCAGCAGCTCAGGGGGACAGGGGAAGGAGACCCAGTACTTC. Looking up the rest from reference TRBV11-3 and TRBJ2-5 gives the full variable domain: EAGVVQSPRYKIIEKKQPVAFWCNPISGHNTLYWYLQNLGQGPELLIRYENEEAVDDSQLPKDRFSAERLKGVDSTLKIQPAELGDSAVYLCASSSGGQGKETQYFGPGTRLLVL.

The J gene is TRBJ2-7, the V gene TRBV15; the D is unclear. V was trimmed by 8 bases and J by 0 bases, leaving 14 bases between them. Per the germline V gene, CDR1 is LNHNV and CDR2 is YYDKDF (reference sequence). The length of the CDR3 is 14 residues. CDR3 nucleotide sequence: TGTGCCACCCGCTTAGGTGGGGACTCCTACGAGCAGTACTTC. It codes for CATRLGGDSYEQYF.

The chain is built from TRBV7-9 and TRBJ2-5; D remains unclear. This CDR3 is built from 13 residues. Germline CDR1 is SEHNR and CDR2 is FQNEAQ (reference sequence). Trimming cost V 5 bases and J 4 bases, with 11 bases left between them. In DNA, the CDR3 is TGTGCCAGCAGCCCGAGTGGTCTAGAGACCCAGTACTTC. It specifies CASSPSGLETQYF.

The chain combines TRBV10-2 with TRBJ2-7; 10 bases line up with TRBD2. CDR1 and CDR2 from the germline V gene are WSHSY and SAAADI. The CDR3 consists of 14 residues. J was trimmed by 5 bases and V by 6 bases; bases with no gene match: 7. DNA of the CDR3: TGCGCCAGCAGATCTAGCGGGAGAAGCAACGAGCAGTACTTC. It yields the protein CASRSSGRSNEQYF.

This clone was seen a single time. The chain employs TRBV19 and TRBJ2-5, with 7 bases identical to TRBD1. With 0 bases clipped from V and 5 bases from J, the junction kept 6 bases outside the gene matches. This CDR3 is 15 amino acids long. CDR1 LNHDA and CDR2 SQIVND come from the germline V gene (reference sequence). CDR3 residues: CASSIDIGTVETQYF. CDR3 bases: TGTGCCAGTAGTATAGATATTGGGACAGTGGAGACCCAGTACTTC.